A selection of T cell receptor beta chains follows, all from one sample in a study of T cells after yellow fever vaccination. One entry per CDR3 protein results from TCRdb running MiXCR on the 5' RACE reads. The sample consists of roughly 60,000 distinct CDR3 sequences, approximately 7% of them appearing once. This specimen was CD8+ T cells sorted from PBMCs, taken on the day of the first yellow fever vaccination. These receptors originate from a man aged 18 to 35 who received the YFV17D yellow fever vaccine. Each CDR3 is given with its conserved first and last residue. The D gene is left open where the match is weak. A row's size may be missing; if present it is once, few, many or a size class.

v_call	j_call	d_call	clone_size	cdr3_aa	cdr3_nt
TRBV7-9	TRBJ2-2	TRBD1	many	CASSSPPDRALNTGELFF	TGTGCCAGCAGCTCCCCCCCGGACAGGGCATTGAACACCGGGGAGCTGTTTTTT
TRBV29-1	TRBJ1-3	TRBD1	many	CSVEEGGGGGVGNTIYF	TGCAGCGTTGAAGAAGGTGGAGGGGGCGGCGTAGGAAACACCATATATTTT
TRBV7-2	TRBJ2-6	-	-	CASSLVGVGANVLTF	TGTGCCAGCAGCTTAGTGGGGGTTGGGGCCAACGTCCTGACTTTC
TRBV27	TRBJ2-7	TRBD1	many	CASSLDRGSFAETF	TGTGCCAGCAGTTTAGACAGGGGAAGTTTTGCCGAAACATTC
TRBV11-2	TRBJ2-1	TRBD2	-	CASSLEGAEAGGVYNEQFF	TGTGCCAGCAGCTTAGAAGGGGCAGAGGCGGGGGGTGTGTACAATGAGCAGTTCTTC
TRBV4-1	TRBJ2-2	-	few	CASSQVFSGSGTGELFF	TGCGCCAGCAGCCAAGTCTTTAGCGGCTCGGGCACCGGGGAGCTGTTTTTT
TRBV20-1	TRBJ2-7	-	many	CSADTGDSYEQYF	TGCAGTGCTGACACCGGGGACTCCTACGAGCAGTACTTC
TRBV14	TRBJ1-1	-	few	CASSQATEAFF	TGTGCCAGCAGCCAGGCAACTGAAGCTTTCTTT
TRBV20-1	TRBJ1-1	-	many	CSARGTSQMNTEAFF	TGCAGTGCTAGAGGGACGTCCCAGATGAACACTGAAGCTTTCTTT
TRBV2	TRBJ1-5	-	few	CASREDSSNQPQHF	TGTGCCAGCAGGGAAGATAGTAGCAATCAGCCCCAGCATTTT
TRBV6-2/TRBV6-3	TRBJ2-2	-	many	CAIYGTGELFF	TGTGCCATCTATGGGACCGGGGAGCTGTTTTTT
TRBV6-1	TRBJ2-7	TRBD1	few	CASSDRVKGYEQYF	TGTGCCAGCAGCGACAGGGTGAAGGGTTACGAGCAGTACTTC
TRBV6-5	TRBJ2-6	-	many	CASSYSGDSGANVLTF	TGTGCCAGCAGTTACTCGGGGGACTCTGGGGCCAACGTCCTGACTTTC
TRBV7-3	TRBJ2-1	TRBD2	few	CASSSGLAGNNEQFF	TGTGCCAGCAGCTCGGGACTAGCGGGAAACAATGAGCAGTTCTTC
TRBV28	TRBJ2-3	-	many	CASSPESSTDTQYF	TGTGCCAGCAGCCCGGAGAGTAGCACAGATACGCAGTATTTT
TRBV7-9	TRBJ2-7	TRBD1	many	CASSSKTGDIHLYEQYF	TGTGCCAGCAGCTCTAAGACAGGGGATATTCACCTTTACGAGCAGTACTTC
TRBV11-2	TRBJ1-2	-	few	CASSLGGGRYGYTF	TGTGCCAGCAGCTTGGGGGGGGGGCGCTATGGCTACACCTTC
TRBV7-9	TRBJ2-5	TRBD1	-	CASSLSPGQEIQETQYF	TGTGCCAGCAGCTTATCCCCCGGACAGGAGATCCAAGAGACCCAGTACTTC
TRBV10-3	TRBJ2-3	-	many	CAISDKGLTDTQYF	TGTGCCATCAGTGACAAGGGTTTGACAGATACGCAGTATTTT
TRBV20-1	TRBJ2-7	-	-	CSARGRGYEQYF	TGCAGTGCTAGAGGGAGGGGCTACGAGCAGTACTTC
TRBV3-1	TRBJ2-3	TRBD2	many	CASSQDPGASGPTDTQYF	TGTGCCAGCAGCCAAGATCCTGGGGCTAGCGGACCCACAGATACGCAGTATTTT
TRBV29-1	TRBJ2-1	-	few	CSVETGERSVF	TGCAGCGTTGAGACCGGGGAGCGATCGGTCTTC
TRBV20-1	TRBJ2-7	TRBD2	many	CSASSGRGGNEQYF	TGCAGTGCTAGTTCCGGACGGGGGGGGAACGAGCAGTACTTC
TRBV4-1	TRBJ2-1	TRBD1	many	CASSQSGTGGSEQFF	TGCGCCAGCAGCCAGTCCGGGACAGGTGGTTCTGAGCAGTTCTTC
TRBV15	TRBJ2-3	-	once	CATSRPAMSTDTQYF	TGTGCCACCAGCAGGCCGGCGATGAGCACAGATACGCAGTATTTT
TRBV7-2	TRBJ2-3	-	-	CASSQRTDTQYF	TGTGCCAGCAGCCAGCGCACAGATACGCAGTATTTT
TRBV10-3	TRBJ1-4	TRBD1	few	CATGTGGLDEKLFF	TGTGCCACCGGGACAGGGGGCCTGGATGAAAAACTGTTTTTT
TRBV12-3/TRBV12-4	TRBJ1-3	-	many	CASRWGAGNTIYF	TGTGCCAGCCGGTGGGGTGCTGGAAACACCATATATTTT
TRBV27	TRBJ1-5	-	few	CASSPGQSNQPQHF	TGTGCCAGCAGTCCCGGGCAAAGCAATCAGCCCCAGCATTTT
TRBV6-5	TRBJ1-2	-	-	CASSYDNYGYTF	TGTGCCAGCAGTTACGATAACTATGGCTACACCTTC
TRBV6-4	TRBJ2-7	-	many	CATRGSSSYEQYF	TGTGCCACCAGAGGGAGTTCTTCCTACGAGCAGTACTTC
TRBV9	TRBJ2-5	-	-	CASSVDSAESQETQYF	TGTGCCAGCAGCGTTGACTCGGCTGAAAGTCAAGAGACCCAGTACTTC
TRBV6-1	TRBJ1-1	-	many	CASIGMNTEAFF	TGTGCCAGCATTGGGATGAACACTGAAGCTTTCTTT
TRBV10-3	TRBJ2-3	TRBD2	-	CALSRDWASGGATDTQYF	TGTGCCCTCAGTCGCGACTGGGCTAGCGGGGGGGCTACAGATACGCAGTATTTT
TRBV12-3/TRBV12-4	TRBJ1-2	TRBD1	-	CASSLVEGQGNGYTF	TGTGCCAGCAGTTTGGTTGAGGGACAGGGAAATGGCTACACCTTC